The rows below give T cell receptor beta chains drawn from one sample of a study of blood T cells in healthy people across ages. One entry per CDR3 protein, called by TCRdb with MiXCR from the 5' RACE reads. The table has about 1 million distinct CDR3 sequences, approximately 26% seen once; the top ten hold about 0.8%. The data also belong to a second study, concerning T cells of mothers and their children.

The sequencing input was blood. These receptors all stem from a girl aged 2 to 9 in good health. The conserved cysteine and the conserved F or W are not part of the CDR3 here.

v_gene | CDR3aa
TRBV20-1 | SARDSRGGSYNEQF
TRBV5-1 | ASSLESRGGTEAF
TRBV20-1 | SAPTAKNIQY
TRBV25-1 | ASSPDRPKNIQY
TRBV4-1 | ASSAPQGVDTEAF
TRBV27 | ASSPGTSGNNEQF
TRBV6-5 | ASSYTTGPGETQY
TRBV12-5 | ASGLVLARGTDTQY
TRBV13 | AGKWWTSYNSPLH
TRBV15 | ATSRGQSYNEQF
TRBV12-3/TRBV12-4 | ASSFGEMREQY
TRBV12-3/TRBV12-4 | ASSTLGASGSETQY
TRBV2 | ASMELAGGPLF
TRBV7-2 | ASSLTGRGEQY
TRBV6-2/TRBV6-3 | ASSGSEGPYEQY
TRBV7-2 | ASSLDGWGQEKLF